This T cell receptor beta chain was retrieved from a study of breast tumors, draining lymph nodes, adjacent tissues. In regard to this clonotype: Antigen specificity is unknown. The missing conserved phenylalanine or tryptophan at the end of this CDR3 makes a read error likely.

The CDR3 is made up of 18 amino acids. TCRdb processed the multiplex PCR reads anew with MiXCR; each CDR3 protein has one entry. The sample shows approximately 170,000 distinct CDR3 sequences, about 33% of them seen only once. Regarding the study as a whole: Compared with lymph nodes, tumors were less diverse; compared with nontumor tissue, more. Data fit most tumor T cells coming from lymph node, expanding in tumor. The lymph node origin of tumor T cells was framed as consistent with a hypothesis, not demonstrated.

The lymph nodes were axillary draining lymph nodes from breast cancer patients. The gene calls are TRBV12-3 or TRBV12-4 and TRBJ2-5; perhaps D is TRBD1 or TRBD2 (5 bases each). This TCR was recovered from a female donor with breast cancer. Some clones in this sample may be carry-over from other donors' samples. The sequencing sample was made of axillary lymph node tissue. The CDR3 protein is CASSYPSSSWGSPEAQYL. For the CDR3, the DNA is TGTGCCAGCAGTTATCCTTCTTCTTCGTGGGGGAGTCCAGAGGCCCAGTACCTC.